This TCR beta chain is drawn from a study of Graves' ophthalmopathy and Graves' hyperthyroidism. Study-level findings and limits: For separating ophthalmopathy from stable hyperthyroidism, a 13-signature model gave 85% to 90% sensitivity and around 80% specificity.

The ends were cut back, 4 bases at V and 4 bases at J, with 10 bases in the middle. This CDR3 is 13 amino acids long. Germline-derived CDR1 and CDR2 are SEHNR and FQNEAQ (reference sequence). Investigators amplified TCR beta CDR3 regions from RNA transcripts. The authors performed first-round RT-PCR with HTBI primers and then a second-round multiplex PCR. From the multiplex PCR reads, TCRdb called clonotypes with MiXCR, one entry per CDR3 protein. Among under 350,000 distinct CDR3 sequences listed, 17% were seen once. Turning to this clonotype: The antigen is unknown.

CAS ≥3, NOSPECS ≥4, moderate-to-severe activity and duration under 3 months marked donors with ophthalmopathy. No donor had other autoimmune disease, uncontrolled infection, pregnancy or lactation. The chain employs TRBV7-9 and TRBJ1-1; D is unclear. The sequence was obtained from an adult man with Graves' ophthalmopathy. Source material: peripheral blood. CDR3 sequence (DNA): TGTGCCAGCAGCTCCAGGTGGCTCACTGAAGCTTTCTTT. Translation: CASSSRWLTEAFF.